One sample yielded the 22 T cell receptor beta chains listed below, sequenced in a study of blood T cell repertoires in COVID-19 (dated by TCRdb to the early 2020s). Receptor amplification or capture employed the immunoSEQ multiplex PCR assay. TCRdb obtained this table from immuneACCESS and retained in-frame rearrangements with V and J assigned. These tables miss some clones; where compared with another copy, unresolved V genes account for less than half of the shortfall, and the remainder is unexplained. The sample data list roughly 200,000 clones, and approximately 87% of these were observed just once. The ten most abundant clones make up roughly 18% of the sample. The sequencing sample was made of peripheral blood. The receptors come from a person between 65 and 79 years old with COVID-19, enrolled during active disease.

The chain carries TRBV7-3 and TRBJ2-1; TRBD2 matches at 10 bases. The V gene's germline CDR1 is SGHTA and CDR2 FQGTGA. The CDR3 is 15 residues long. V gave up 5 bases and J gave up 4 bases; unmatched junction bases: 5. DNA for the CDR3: TGTGCCAGCAGCACCACTAGCGGGGAGTACAATGAGCAGTTCTTC. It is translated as CASSTTSGEYNEQFF.

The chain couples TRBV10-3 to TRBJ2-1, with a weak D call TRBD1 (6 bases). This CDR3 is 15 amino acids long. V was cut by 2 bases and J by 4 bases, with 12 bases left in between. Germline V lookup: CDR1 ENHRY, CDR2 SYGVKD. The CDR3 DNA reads TGTGCCATCAGTGAGCCAGTCACAGGGTACAATGAGCAGTTCTTC. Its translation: CAISEPVTGYNEQFF.

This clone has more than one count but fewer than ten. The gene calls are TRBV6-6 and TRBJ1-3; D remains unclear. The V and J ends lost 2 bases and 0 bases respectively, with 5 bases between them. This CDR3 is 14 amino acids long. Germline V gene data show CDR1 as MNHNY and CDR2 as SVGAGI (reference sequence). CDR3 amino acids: CASSYDNSGNTIYF. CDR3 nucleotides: TGTGCCAGCAGTTACGACAACTCTGGAAACACCATATATTTT.

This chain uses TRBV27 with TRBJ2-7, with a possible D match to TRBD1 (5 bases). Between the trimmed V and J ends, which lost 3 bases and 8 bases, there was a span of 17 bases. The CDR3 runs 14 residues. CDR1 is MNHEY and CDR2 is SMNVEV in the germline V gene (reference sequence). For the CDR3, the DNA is TGTGCCAGCAGTTTGTCGTTCCAGGGTAACAAGCAGTACTTC. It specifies CASSLSFQGNKQYF.

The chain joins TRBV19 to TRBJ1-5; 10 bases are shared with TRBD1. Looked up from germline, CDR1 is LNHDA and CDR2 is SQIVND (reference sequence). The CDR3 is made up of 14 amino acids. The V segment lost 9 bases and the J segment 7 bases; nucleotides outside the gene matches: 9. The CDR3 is CASKRQGAWQPQHF. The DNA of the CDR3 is TGTGCCAGCAAGAGACAGGGGGCCTGGCAGCCCCAGCATTTT.

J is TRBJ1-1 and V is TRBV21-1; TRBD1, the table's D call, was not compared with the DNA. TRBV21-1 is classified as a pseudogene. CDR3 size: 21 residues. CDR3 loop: CASSKVGVVDRGQIWDELAFF. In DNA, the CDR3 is TGTGCCAGCAGCAAAGTTGGGGTGGTTGACAGGGGGCAAATTTGGGATGAATTGGCTTTCTTT.

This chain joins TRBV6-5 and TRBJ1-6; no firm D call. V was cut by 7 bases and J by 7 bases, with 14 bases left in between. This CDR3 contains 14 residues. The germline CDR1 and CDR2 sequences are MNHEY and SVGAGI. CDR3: CASKRERTNSPLHF. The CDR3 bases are TGTGCCAGCAAGCGGGAGAGAACGAATTCACCCCTCCACTTT.

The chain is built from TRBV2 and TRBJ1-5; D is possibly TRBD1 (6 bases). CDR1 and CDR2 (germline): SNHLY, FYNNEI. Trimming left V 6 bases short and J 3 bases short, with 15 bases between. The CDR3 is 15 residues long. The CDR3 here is CASSPSGASNQPQHF. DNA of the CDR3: TGTGCCAGCAGCCCCTCAGGGGCCTCCAATCAGCCCCAGCATTTT.

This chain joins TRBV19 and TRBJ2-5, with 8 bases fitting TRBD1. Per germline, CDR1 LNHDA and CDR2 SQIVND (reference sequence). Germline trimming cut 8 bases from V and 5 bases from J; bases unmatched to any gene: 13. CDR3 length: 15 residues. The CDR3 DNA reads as TGTGCCAGTGGCCCCAGGGGGCCGTATGGCGAGACCCAGTACTTC. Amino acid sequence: CASGPRGPYGETQYF. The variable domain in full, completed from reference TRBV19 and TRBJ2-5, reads DGGITQSPKYLFRKEGQNVTLSCEQNLNHDAMYWYRQDPGQGLRLIYYSQIVNDFQKGDIAEGYSVSREKKESFPLTVTSAQKNPTAFYLCASGPRGPYGETQYFGPGTRLLVL.

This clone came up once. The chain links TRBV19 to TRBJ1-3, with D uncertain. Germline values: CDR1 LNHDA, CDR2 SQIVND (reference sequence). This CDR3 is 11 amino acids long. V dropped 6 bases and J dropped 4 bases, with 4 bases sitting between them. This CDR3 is CASRQGNTIYF. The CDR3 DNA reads TGTGCCAGTAGACAAGGAAACACCATATATTTT.

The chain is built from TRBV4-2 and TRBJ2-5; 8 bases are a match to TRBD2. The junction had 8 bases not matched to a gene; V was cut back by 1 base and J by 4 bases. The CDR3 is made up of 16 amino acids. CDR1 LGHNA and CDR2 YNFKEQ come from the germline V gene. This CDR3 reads CASSQASGSLGETQYF. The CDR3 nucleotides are TGTGCCAGCAGCCAAGCGAGCGGGAGTCTGGGAGAGACCCAGTACTTC.

CDR3 amino acids: CASSLGGGNSPLHF. Here the CDR3 DNA reads TGTGCCAGCAGCTTAGGAGGGGGAAATTCACCCCTCCACTTT. This rearrangement joins TRBV7-9 to TRBJ1-6; maybe TRBD1 (6 bases). Trimming shortened V by 1 base and J by 7 bases, and 8 bases separated the two germline ends. There are 14 residues in the CDR3. Germline V lookup: CDR1 SEHNR, CDR2 FQNEAQ (reference sequence).

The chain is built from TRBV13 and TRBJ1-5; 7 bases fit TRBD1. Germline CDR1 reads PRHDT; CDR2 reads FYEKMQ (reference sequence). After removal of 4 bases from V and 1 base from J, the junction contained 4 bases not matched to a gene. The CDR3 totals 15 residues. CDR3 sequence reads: CASSSRGQSNQPQHF. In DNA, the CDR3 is TGTGCCAGCAGCTCCCGGGGACAGAGCAATCAGCCCCAGCATTTT.

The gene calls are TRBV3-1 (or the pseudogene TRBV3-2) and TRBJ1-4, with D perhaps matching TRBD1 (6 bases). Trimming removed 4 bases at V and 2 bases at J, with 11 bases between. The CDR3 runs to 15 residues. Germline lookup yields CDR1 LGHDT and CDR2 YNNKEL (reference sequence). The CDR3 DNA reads TGTGCCAGCAGCCTAGGGGGGGGGACTAATGAAAAACTGTTTTTT. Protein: CASSLGGGTNEKLFF.

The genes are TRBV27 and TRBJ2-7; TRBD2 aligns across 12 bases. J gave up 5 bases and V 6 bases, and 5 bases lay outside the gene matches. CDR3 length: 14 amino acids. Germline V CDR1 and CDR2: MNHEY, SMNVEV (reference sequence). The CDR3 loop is CASRTSGSLHEQYF. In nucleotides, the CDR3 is TGTGCCAGCAGGACTAGCGGGAGTCTCCACGAGCAGTACTTC.

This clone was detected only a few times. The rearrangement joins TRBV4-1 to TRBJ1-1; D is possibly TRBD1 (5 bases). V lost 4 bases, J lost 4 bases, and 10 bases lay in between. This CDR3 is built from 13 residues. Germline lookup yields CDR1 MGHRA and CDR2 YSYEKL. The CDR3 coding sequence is TGCGCCAGCAGCCTCAGGGCAGGCACTGAAGCTTTCTTT. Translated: CASSLRAGTEAFF.

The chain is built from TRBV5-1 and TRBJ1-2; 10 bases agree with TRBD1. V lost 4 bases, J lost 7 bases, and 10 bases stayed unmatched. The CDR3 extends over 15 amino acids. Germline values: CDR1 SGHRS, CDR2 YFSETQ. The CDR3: CASSLTPDRGLGYTF. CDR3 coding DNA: TGCGCCAGCAGCCTCACCCCTGACAGGGGGCTTGGCTACACCTTC.

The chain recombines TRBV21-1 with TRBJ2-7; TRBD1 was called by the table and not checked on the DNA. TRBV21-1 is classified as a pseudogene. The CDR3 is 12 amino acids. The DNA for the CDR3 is TGTGCCAGCATCGCGACAGGGGCCGAGCAGTACTTC. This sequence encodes CASIATGAEQYF.

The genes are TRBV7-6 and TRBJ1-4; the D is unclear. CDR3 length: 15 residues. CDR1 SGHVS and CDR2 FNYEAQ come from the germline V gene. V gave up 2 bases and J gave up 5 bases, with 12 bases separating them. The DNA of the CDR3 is TGTGCCAGCAGCTTATGGGCCGGCGAGAATGAAAAACTGTTTTTT. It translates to CASSLWAGENEKLFF.

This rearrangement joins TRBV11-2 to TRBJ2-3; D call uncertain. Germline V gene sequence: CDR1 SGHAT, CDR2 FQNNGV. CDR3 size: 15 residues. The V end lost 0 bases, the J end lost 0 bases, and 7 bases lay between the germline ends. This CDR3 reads CASSLERLSTDTQYF. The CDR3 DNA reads TGTGCCAGCAGCTTAGAGAGACTTAGCACAGATACGCAGTATTTT.

The CDR3 sequence is CASSGGRSSSGNTIYF. In nucleotides, the CDR3 is TGTGCCAGCAGTGGGGGCAGGTCGAGCTCTGGAAACACCATATATTTT. The chain is built from TRBV2 and TRBJ1-3; maybe TRBD1 (5 bases). The CDR3 is 16 amino acids. V was pared by 4 bases and J by 0 bases, with 13 bases between. Per the germline V gene, CDR1 is SNHLY and CDR2 is FYNNEI.

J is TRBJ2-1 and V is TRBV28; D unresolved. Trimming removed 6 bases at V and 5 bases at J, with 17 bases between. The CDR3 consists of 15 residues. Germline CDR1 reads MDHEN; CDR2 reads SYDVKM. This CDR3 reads CASSPSLGGNNEQFF. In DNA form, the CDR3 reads TGTGCCAGCAGCCCCTCCTTAGGCGGTAACAATGAGCAGTTCTTC.